This entry lists 7 T cell receptor beta chains sequenced from one sample in a study of T cell clones after liver transplantation. These receptors lack a known antigen. Alloreactive TCRbeta sequences came from sequencing proliferating CFSE-low cells in the MLR. TCRdb's copy holds only in-frame clones and misses some; the assay was immunoSEQ multiplex PCR. Here the sample spans fewer than 6,500 clones, approximately 31% being singletons. Sequencing input: CD4+ T cells from cultured PBMCs. All receptors derive from a human patient who received a liver transplant. Some T cells may trace back to the graft donor.

This sequence joins TRBV28 and TRBJ1-5; a possible D gene is TRBD1 (5 bases). Germline V lookup: CDR1 MDHEN, CDR2 SYDVKM. V lost 5 bases, J lost 6 bases, and 14 bases lay in between. The CDR3 consists of 14 residues. CDR3 protein: CASSGGGISQPQHF. CDR3 coding DNA: TGTGCCAGCAGTGGGGGGGGTATCAGTCAGCCCCAGCATTTT.

This chain joins TRBV9 and TRBJ2-5; D perhaps matches TRBD1 (6 bases). The germline V gene has CDR1 SGDLS and CDR2 YYNGEE. Trimming pared 3 bases from V and 5 bases from J, leaving 20 bases between. CDR3 length: 16 residues. In nucleotides, the CDR3 is TGTGCCAGCAGCGCCTCAGGGGCAGGGCCAGGGGAGACCCAGTACTTC. It encodes CASSASGAGPGETQYF.

A single count supports this clone. The chain couples TRBV30 to TRBJ1-6, with TRBD1 as a possible D gene (6 bases). Germline CDR1 reads GTSNPN; CDR2 reads SVGIG (reference sequence). This CDR3 is built from 11 residues. Between the trimmed V and J ends, which lost 3 bases and 14 bases, there was a span of 11 bases. The CDR3 protein is CAWRQGSTLHF. Here the CDR3 DNA reads TGTGCCTGGAGACAGGGTTCGACCCTCCACTTT.

Relative to its sample, this clone is medium-sized. This chain joins TRBV5-1 and TRBJ2-2, with unresolved D. Trimming removed 3 bases at V and 4 bases at J, with 7 bases between. Per the germline V gene, CDR1 is SGHRS and CDR2 is YFSETQ. The CDR3 runs to 13 residues. The CDR3 is CASSSTFTGELFF. DNA of the CDR3: TGCGCCAGCAGCTCGACATTCACCGGGGAGCTGTTTTTT.

This clone was seen just once. V is TRBV5-6 and J is TRBJ2-5, with 7 positions matching TRBD1. With V trimmed by 3 bases and J by 5 bases, 7 bases remained unmatched. This CDR3 is built from 14 residues. CDR1 and CDR2 from the germline V gene are SGHDT and YYEEEE. CDR3 amino acids: CASSSTGIEETQYF. DNA of the CDR3: TGTGCCAGCAGCTCGACAGGGATTGAGGAGACCCAGTACTTC. Full variable domain (missing parts from reference TRBV5-6 and TRBJ2-5): DAGVTQSPTHLIKTRGQQVTLRCSPKSGHDTVSWYQQALGQGPQFIFQYYEEEERQRGNFPDRFSGHQFPNYSSELNVNALLLGDSALYLCASSSTGIEETQYFGPGTRLLVL.

The V and J genes are TRBV11-2 and TRBJ2-3; D is unresolved. The CDR3 extends over 14 amino acids. The V end was cut by 0 bases, the J end by 3 bases, with 7 bases between. Germline V gene data show CDR1 as SGHAT and CDR2 as FQNNGV. CDR3 sequence (DNA): TGTGCCAGCAGCTTAGATCGATTGACAGATACGCAGTATTTT. Its protein product is CASSLDRLTDTQYF.

The chain is built from TRBV5-8 and TRBJ2-1, with D tentatively TRBD1 (6 bases). The CDR3 is made up of 15 amino acids. The germline V and J ends were trimmed by 0 bases and 1 base, with 8 bases remaining between them. Germline CDR1 is SGHTS and CDR2 is YDEGEE. CDR3 DNA: TGTGCCAGCAGCTTGGTAGGGGGATCCTACAATGAGCAGTTCTTC. This encodes CASSLVGGSYNEQFF.